This T cell receptor (beta chain) is from a study of shared clonotypes between healthy human individuals. On this clone itself: Its antigen is not known.

Germline CDR1 and CDR2: MNHEY and SMNVEV (reference sequence). CDR3 size: 15 residues. With 6 bases clipped from V and 8 bases from J, the junction kept 12 bases outside the gene matches. Regarding the study as a whole: The study generally estimated greater richness for naive than memory subsets.

Assay: immunoSEQ multiplex PCR; the TCRdb copy retains only in-frame clones and omits some. The sample lists 2.3 million or so clones, more than 85% occurring once. Source material: naive CD4+ T cells from PBMCs. Sample subset: CD45RA+ positively selected. The receptor was derived from a young man in good health. Some clones in this sample may be carry-over from other donors' samples. This chain uses TRBV27 with TRBJ2-3, with 9 bases identical to TRBD1. The CDR3 bases are TGTGCCAGCAGCCCAGGGGACAGGGTCTTGGTTACGCAGTATTTT. The encoded protein is CASSPGDRVLVTQYF.